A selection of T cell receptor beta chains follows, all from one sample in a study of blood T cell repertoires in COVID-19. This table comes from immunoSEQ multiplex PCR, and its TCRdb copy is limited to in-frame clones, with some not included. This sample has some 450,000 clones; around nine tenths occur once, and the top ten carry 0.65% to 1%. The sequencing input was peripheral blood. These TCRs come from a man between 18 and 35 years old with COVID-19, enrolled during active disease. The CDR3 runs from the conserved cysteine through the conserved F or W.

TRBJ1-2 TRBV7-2 CASSNREHGYTF
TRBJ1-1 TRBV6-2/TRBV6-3 CASSPRPGLPTEAFF
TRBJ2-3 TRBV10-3 CAISEPGTSGDTQYF
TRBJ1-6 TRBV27 CASSPQNSPLHF
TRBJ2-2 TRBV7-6 CASSPYGLATTTNTGELFF
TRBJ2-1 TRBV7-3 CASSFQAGVYLGNEQFF
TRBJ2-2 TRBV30 CAGDTGLFNTGELFF
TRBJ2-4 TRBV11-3 CASSLGVAGKNIQYF
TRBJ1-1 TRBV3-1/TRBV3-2 CASSVPGQDTEAFF
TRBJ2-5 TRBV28 CASIERRAGETQYF
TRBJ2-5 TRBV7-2 CASSLGGASGRWTQYF
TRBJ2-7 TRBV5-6 CASSLEGVKYEQYF
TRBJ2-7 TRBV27 CASSSTVESYEQYF
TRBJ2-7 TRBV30 CAWSSGGRGEQYF
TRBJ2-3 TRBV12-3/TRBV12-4 CASSLRGGNTQYF
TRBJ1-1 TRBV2 CATGWGETEAFF
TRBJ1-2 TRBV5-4 CASRATGANYGYTF
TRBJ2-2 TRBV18 CASSPILRNTGELFF
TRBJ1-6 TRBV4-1 CASSLEGTGGRSYNSPLHF
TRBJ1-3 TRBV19 CASSNRESGNTIYF
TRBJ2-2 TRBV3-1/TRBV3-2 CASSPRRLVLSAGELFF
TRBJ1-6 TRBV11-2 CASSLYNPEISPLHF
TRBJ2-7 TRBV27 CASSLLGRAYEQYF
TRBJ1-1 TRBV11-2 CASSLDPRVEAFF
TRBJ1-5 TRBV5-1 CASSLGVDQPQHF
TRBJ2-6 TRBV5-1 CASSLVSTGGSGANVLTF
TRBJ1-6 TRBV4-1 CASSQVRGSRSPLHF
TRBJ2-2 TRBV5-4 CASSIQGAGELFF
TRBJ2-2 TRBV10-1 CASSLRTGRTGELFF
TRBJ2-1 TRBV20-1 CSASVTGPYNEQFF
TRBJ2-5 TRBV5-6 CASSTASGGTETQYF
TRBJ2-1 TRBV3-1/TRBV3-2 CASSQVASGRSLGNEQFF
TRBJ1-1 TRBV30 CAWDRRDTEAFF
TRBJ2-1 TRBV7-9 CASSSLSHNEQFF
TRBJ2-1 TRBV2 CASSEREGLAGLFF
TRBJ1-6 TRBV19 CASQGTGGSPLHF
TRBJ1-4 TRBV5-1 CASSLDRGLGEKLFF
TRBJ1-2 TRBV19 CASSHGTGNGYTF
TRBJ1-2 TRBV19 CASSIPQTGQYGYTF
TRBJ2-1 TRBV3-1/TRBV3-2 CASSQDDIYMDNEQFF
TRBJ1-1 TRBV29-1 CSVEVLLRSVEAFF
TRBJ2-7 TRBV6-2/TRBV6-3 CASSDGQVRSYEQYF
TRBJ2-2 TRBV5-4 CASTHQGLVNTGELFF
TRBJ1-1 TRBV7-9 CASINLGNTEAFF
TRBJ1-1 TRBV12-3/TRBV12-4 CASTAGLNTEAFF
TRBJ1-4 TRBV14 CASSDRVREKLFF
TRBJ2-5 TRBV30 CAWSRGSGRETQYF
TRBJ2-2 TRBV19 CASSIEGRTGELFF
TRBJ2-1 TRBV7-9 CASSSSGTTNEQFF
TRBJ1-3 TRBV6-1 CASSEYLVGNTIYF